This T cell receptor (beta chain) was identified during a study of blood T cell repertoires in COVID-19. Across the whole study: Samples of COVID-19 (acute and convalescent) were obtained from the United States, Italy and Spain. T cells, B-cell-depleted T cells, or PBMCs supplied cDNA or gDNA.

As handled by the study authors: Reference gene primer amplification yielded estimated nucleated cell counts. Using immunoSEQ multiplex PCR, the repertoire was profiled, and TCRdb retains in-frame clones only, with some absent. V and J calls and clone size come straight from that table; D and trimming were deduced from the DNA. Here the sample spans over 130,000 clones, approximately 78% being singletons. This CDR3 contains 17 residues. Trimming at V came to 3 bases and at J to 8 bases, leaving 16 bases not matched to a gene. CDR1 is SNHLY and CDR2 is FYNNEI in the germline V gene. The receptor's source is a woman of 80 years or more with acute or convalescent COVID-19. The source material was peripheral blood. The genes are TRBV2 and TRBJ1-2; 9 nucleotides agree with TRBD1. This CDR3 reads CASSDDIIRQGETGYTF. The CDR3, as DNA: TGTGCCAGCAGTGATGATATAATTAGACAGGGGGAGACGGGCTACACCTTC.